This T cell receptor beta chain was captured by sequencing in a study of cytomegalovirus exposure and HLA in healthy donors. Study context: Per a later analysis, the roughly 670 first-cohort and under 150 validation repertoires shared one platform.

Details on this clone: What it binds is not known.

The donors were members of the validation cohort, which comprised around 110 subjects and was separate from the first cohort of more than 500 subjects. The protocol was immunoSEQ multiplex PCR, while the TCRdb copy is restricted to in-frame clones and leaves out a portion. Of roughly 130,000 clones in the sample, roughly four fifths were seen once. Findings and caveats of the study: The CMV antigen specificity of a few CMV-associated chains was confirmed through in vitro analysis. Cytomegalovirus-associated TCR beta chains were listed, numbering 150 to 200.

Trimming took 3 bases from V and 7 from J; bases not matched to a gene: 6. CDR1 SGHDT and CDR2 YYEEEE come from the germline V gene. There are 15 residues in the CDR3. Sequenced sample: PBMCs. The rearrangement joins TRBV5-6 to TRBJ2-7; 14 nucleotides line up with TRBD2. This sequence was found in a young woman in good health and CMV-seronegative. For the CDR3, the DNA is TGTGCCAGCAGCTCGAGACTAGCGGGGGGGCGTGAGCAGTACTTC. Amino acid sequence: CASSSRLAGGREQYF.